The 2 T cell receptor beta chains reported below all come from one sample, sequenced in a study of T cell responses to AZD1222 COVID-19 vaccine. Clones were read by immunoSEQ multiplex PCR, and TCRdb kept only the in-frame ones, dropping some. The sample comprises 110,000 or so clones, around 84% of which are singletons, and 17% rests with the top ten. The sequences come from peripheral blood, collected 28 days after the second AZD1222 dose. Receptors were obtained from an adult who received the AZD1222 COVID-19 vaccine.

The chain's CDR3 is CASSEPGLNTEAFF. CDR3 DNA: TGTGCCAGCAGTGAACCGGGATTGAACACTGAAGCTTTCTTT. The rearrangement uses TRBV6-1 and TRBJ1-1; no reliable D call. The germline CDR1 and CDR2 sequences are MNHNS and SASEGT. The V end lost 2 bases, the J end lost 0 bases, and 7 bases lay between the germline ends. This CDR3 is 14 amino acids long.

This clone is a singleton in its sample. As DNA, the CDR3 is TGTGCCAGCAGCTTACTAGCGGGGGGGCCCGGAGAGACCCAGTACTTC. Its protein product is CASSLLAGGPGETQYF. The chain links TRBV13 to TRBJ2-5, with 12 bases lining up with TRBD2. This CDR3 contains 16 residues. The J segment lost 4 bases and the V segment lost 2 bases, leaving 5 bases of the junction unmatched. Germline values: CDR1 PRHDT, CDR2 FYEKMQ (reference sequence). The full variable domain, rest sourced from reference TRBV13 and TRBJ2-5, is AAGVIQSPRHLIKEKRETATLKCYPIPRHDTVYWYQQGPGQDPQFLISFYEKMQSDKGSIPDRFSAQQFSDYHSELNMSSLELGDSALYFCASSLLAGGPGETQYFGPGTRLLVL.